This T cell receptor (beta chain) was recovered during a study of T cell responses to AZD1222 COVID-19 vaccine. Regarding the study as a whole: Spike-wide vaccine-associated CD4 TCRs dominated at 160-218 and 743-854.

The method was immunoSEQ multiplex PCR; TCRdb's version includes in-frame clones alone and lacks a portion of them. The repertoire holds about 180,000 clones, with roughly nine tenths as singletons. V was clipped by 4 bases and J by 0 bases; unmatched bases: 4. The CDR3 runs to 15 residues. Germline CDR1 reads LGHDT; CDR2 reads YNNKEL (reference sequence). Regarding this clone: What it binds is not known.

Sequencing used peripheral blood, obtained on day 0 of AZD1222 vaccination. The clonotype was recovered from an adult in good health. This rearrangement joins TRBV3-1 (or the pseudogene TRBV3-2) to TRBJ1-2, with 8 positions matching TRBD1. CDR3 sequence: CASSLLDRANYGYTF. The DNA for the CDR3 is TGTGCCAGCAGCCTACTGGACAGGGCTAACTATGGCTACACCTTC.